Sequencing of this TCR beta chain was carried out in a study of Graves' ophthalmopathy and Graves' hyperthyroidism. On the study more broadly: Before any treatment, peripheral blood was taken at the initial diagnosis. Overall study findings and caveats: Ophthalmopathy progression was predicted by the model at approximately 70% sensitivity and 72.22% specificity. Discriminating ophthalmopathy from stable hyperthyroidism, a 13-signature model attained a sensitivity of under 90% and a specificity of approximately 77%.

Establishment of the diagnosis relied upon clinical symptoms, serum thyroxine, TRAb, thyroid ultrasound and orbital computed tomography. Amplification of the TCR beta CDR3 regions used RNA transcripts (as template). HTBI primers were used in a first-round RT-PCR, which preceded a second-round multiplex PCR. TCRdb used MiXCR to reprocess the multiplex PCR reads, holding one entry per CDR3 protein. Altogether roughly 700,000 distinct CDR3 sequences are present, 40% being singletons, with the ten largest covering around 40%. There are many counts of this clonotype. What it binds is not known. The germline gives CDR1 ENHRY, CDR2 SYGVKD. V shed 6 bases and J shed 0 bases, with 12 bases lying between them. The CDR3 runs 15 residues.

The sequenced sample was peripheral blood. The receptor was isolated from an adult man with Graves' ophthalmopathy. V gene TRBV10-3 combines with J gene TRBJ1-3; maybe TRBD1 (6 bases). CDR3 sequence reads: CAISNREGSGNTIYF. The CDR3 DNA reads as TGTGCCATCAGCAACAGGGAGGGCTCTGGAAACACCATATATTTT.